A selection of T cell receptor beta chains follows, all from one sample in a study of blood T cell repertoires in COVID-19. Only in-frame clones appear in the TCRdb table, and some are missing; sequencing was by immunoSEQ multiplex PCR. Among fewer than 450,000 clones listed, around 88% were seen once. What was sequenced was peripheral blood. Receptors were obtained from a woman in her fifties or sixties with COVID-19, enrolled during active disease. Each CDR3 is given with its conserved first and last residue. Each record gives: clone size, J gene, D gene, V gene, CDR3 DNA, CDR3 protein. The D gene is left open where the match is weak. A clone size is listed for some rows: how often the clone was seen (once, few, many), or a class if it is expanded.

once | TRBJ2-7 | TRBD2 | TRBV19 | TGTGCCAGTAGCCCGACGGGGGGGAATCGGCAGTACTTC | CASSPTGGNRQYF
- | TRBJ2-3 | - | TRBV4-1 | TGCGCCAGCAGCCAAGGAGGCCCCGGCGAGGGTACGCAGTATTTT | CASSQGGPGEGTQYF
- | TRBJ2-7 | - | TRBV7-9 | TGTGCCAGCGCCCCTAGCCACTCCTACGAGCAGTACTTC | CASAPSHSYEQYF
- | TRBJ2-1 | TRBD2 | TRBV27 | TGTGCCAGCAGCACTCCCCAGACTAGCGGGGTGTCCGTGCAGTTCTTC | CASSTPQTSGVSVQFF
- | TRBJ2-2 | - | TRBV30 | TGTGCCTGGATAGGCCAGGGATCCACCGGGGAGCTGTTTTTT | CAWIGQGSTGELFF
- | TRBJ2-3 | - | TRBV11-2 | TGTGCCAGCAGTCCAATTCTAACAGATACGCAGTATTTT | CASSPILTDTQYF
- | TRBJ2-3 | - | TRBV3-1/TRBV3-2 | TGTGCCAGCAGGGAGGCGGGCTCTTCAGATACGCAGTATTTT | CASREAGSSDTQYF
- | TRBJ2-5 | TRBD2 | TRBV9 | TGTGCCAGCAGCGTGGCAGGCGGGGGGTTAGGGGAGACCCAGTACTTC | CASSVAGGGLGETQYF
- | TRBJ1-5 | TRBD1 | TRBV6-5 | TGTGCCAGCAAACAGGGGCTACATCAGCCCCAGCATTTT | CASKQGLHQPQHF
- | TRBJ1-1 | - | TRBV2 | TGTGCCAGCGGGAGTGAGTACACTGAAGCTTTCTTT | CASGSEYTEAFF
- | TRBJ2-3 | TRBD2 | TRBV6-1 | TGTGCCAGCAGTGAACCCTGGACTAGCGGGGGTGTCACAGATACGCAGTATTTT | CASSEPWTSGGVTDTQYF
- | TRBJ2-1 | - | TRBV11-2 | TGTGCCAGCAGCTTAAGTGGGTCATCCCCCCAGGGGCAGTTCTTC | CASSLSGSSPQGQFF
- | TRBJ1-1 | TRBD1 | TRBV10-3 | TGTGCCATCAGTCCCGGGACAGGGTATCAAGTGAACACTGAAGCTTTCTTT | CAISPGTGYQVNTEAFF
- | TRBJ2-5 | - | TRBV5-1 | TGCGCCAGCAGACAGGCGCCTAGAGAGACCCAGTACTTC | CASRQAPRETQYF
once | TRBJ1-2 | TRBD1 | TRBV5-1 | TGCGCCAGCAGCTTGGCAGGGGGCCGGGTCGGCTACACCTTC | CASSLAGGRVGYTF
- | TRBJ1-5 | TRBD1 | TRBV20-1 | TGCAGTGCTAGTCGGCCTTCGGGGACAGGAAGCAATCAGCCCCAGCATTTT | CSASRPSGTGSNQPQHF
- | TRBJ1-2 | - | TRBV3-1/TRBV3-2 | TGTGCCAGCAGACGCGGTAGCCGCTACACCTTC | CASRRGSRYTF
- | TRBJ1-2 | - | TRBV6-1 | TGTGCCAGCAGTGAAGGAGATCAACTCTATGGCTACACCTTC | CASSEGDQLYGYTF
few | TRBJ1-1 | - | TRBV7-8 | TGTGCCAGCAGCTTAGGGGCAGCCATGAACACTGAAGCTTTCTTT | CASSLGAAMNTEAFF
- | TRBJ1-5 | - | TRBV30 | TGTGCCTGGAGTGTAAGGCCAGGTGGACAGCCCCAGCATTTT | CAWSVRPGGQPQHF
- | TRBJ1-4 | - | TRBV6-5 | TGTGCCAGCAGCTCGACAGGATATAAGGAAAAACTGTTTTTT | CASSSTGYKEKLFF
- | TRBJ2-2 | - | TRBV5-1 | TGCGCCAGCAGCTTGGACGGGGACACAGACACCGGGGAGCTGTTTTTT | CASSLDGDTDTGELFF
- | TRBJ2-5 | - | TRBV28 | TGTGCCAGCAGCCCACATGGGCAGGGGGAGACCCAGTACTTC | CASSPHGQGETQYF
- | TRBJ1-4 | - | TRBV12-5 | TGTGCTAGTGCCTGGGGGGGAACTAATGAAAAACTGTTTTTT | CASAWGGTNEKLFF
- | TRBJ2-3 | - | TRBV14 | TGTGCCAGCAGCCCCTCGTTGGATACGCAGTATTTT | CASSPSLDTQYF
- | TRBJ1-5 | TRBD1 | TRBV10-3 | TGTGCTAGCGGACAGGGCGCCAATCAGCCCCAGCATTTT | CASGQGANQPQHF
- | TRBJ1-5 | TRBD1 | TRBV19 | TGTGCCAGTAGTGACCACAGGGGTAGCAATCAGCCCCAGCATTTT | CASSDHRGSNQPQHF
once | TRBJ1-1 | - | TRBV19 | TGTGCCAGTAGAGACCCCGGGGACACTGAAGCTTTCTTT | CASRDPGDTEAFF
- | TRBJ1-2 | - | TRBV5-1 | TGCGCCAGCAGCCCTGACAGTCTCTATGGCTACACCTTC | CASSPDSLYGYTF
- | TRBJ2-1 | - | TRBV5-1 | TGCGCCAGCAGCACCAGCCCCGGGAAGTCGAACAATGAGCAGTTCTTC | CASSTSPGKSNNEQFF
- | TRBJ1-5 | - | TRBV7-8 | TGTGCCAGCAGCACTGCAGGGTATAGCAATCAGCCCCAGCATTTT | CASSTAGYSNQPQHF
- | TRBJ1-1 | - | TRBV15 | TGTGCCACCAGATCTCCGGTAGACAGAGGAATGAACACTGAAGCTTTCTTT | CATRSPVDRGMNTEAFF
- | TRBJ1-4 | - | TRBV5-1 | TGCGCCAGCAGATCAACAGGTGCAACTAATGAAAAACTGTTTTTT | CASRSTGATNEKLFF
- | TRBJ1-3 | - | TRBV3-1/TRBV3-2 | TGTGCCAGCAGCCAAGGGGGGCACCTCTCTGGAAACACCATATATTTT | CASSQGGHLSGNTIYF
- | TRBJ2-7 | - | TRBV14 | TGTGCCAGCAGCCGGTGGGAGACCCCATCCTACGAGCAGTACTTC | CASSRWETPSYEQYF
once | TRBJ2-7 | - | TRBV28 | TGTGCCAGCAGTTTTGGCACGACCTACGAGCAGTACTTC | CASSFGTTYEQYF
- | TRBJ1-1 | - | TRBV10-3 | TGTGCCATCAGTGTAGAGGACACCCACACTGAAGCTTTCTTT | CAISVEDTHTEAFF
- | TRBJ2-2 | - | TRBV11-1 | TGTGCCAGCGGAAACAGTCCCGCCAACACCGGGGAGCTGTTTTTT | CASGNSPANTGELFF
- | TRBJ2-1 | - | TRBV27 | TGTGCCAGCAGTTTAAGGAGGGGGCAGGAGCAGTTCTTC | CASSLRRGQEQFF
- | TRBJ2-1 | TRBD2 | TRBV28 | TGTGCCAGCAGACCTAGCGGGGGGACCAATGAGCAGTTCTTC | CASRPSGGTNEQFF
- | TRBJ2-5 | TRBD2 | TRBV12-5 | TGTGCTAGTGGTCCCCGGGAGGGCGGTCAAGAGACCCAGTACTTC | CASGPREGGQETQYF
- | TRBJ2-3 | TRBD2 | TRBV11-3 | TGTGCCAGCAGCTGGGGGACTAGCGGGGCAGATACGCAGTATTTT | CASSWGTSGADTQYF
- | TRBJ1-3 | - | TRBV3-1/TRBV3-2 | TGTGCCAGCAGCCGGGGACTCCCAAACTCCGGAAACACCATATATTTT | CASSRGLPNSGNTIYF
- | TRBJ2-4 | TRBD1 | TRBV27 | TGTGCCAGCAGTTTAGGACAGGGCTTAAACATTCAGTACTTC | CASSLGQGLNIQYF
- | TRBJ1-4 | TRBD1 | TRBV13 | TGTGCCAGCAGCGCGGTCCCGGGACAGGGTGGGGATGAAAAACTGTTTTTT | CASSAVPGQGGDEKLFF
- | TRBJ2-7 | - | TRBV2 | TGTGCCAGCAGTGACCGACTGAACACGCTCCGATCTTACTTC | CASSDRLNTLRSYF
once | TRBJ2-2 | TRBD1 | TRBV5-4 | TGTGCCAGCACCCCGAAGGGACAGGGAAGCACCGGGGAGCTGTTTTTT | CASTPKGQGSTGELFF
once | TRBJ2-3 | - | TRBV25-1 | TGTGCCAGCAGTGCCTTGGCAGGGCGGTTCACAGATACGCAGTATTTT | CASSALAGRFTDTQYF
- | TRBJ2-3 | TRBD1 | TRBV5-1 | TGCGCCAGCAGCTTTACGACAGGGACCACAGATACGCAGTATTTT | CASSFTTGTTDTQYF
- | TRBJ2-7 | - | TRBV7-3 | TGTGCCAGCAGCTTAGCGTCAGGGCACGACGAGCAGTACTTC | CASSLASGHDEQYF
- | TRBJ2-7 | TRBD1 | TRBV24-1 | TGTGCCACCATTTTACAGGGGGCTAGGTACGAGCAGTACTTC | CATILQGARYEQYF
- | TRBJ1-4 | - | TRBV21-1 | TGTGCCAGCAGGACCTCGAACAGGGGGCGATATGCAACTAATGAAAAACTGTTTTTT | CASRTSNRGRYATNEKLFF
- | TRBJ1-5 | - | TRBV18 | TGTGCCAGCTCCCTAGCCTCTACTCGGACCCAGCCCCAGCATTTT | CASSLASTRTQPQHF
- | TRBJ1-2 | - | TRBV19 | TGTGCCAGTATAAAAACAGGGCAATTGAATGGCTACACCTTC | CASIKTGQLNGYTF
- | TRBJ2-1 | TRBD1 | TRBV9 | TGTGCCAGCAGCGCGGGGGACAGGGCTAGAAATGAGCAGTTCTTC | CASSAGDRARNEQFF
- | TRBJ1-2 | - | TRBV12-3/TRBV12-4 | TGTGCCAGCAGTTATCCGGGGAATGGCTACACCTTC | CASSYPGNGYTF
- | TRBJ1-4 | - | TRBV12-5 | TGTGCTAGTGGTCCTGCCCAGGGGCAGGGTGAAAAACTGTTTTTT | CASGPAQGQGEKLFF